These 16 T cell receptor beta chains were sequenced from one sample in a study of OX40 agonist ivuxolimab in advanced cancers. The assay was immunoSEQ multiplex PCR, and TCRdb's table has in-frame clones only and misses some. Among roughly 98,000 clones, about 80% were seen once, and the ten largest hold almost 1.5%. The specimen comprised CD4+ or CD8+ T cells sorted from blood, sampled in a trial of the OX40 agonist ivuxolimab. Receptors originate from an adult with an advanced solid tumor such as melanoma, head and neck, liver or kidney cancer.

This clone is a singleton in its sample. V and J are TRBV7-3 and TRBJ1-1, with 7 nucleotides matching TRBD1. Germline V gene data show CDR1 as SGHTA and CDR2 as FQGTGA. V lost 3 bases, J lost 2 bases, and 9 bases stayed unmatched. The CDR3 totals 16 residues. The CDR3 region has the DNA TGTGCCAGCAGCTTGGGAGGGGGCGGTGGAAACACTGAAGCTTTCTTT. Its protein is CASSLGGGGGNTEAFF.

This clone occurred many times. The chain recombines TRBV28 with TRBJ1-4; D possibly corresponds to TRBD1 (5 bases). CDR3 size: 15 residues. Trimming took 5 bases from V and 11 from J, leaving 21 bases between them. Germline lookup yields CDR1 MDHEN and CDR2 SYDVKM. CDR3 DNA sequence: TGTGCCAGCAGTCGTCCGGGACCAAGGTTACTGAAACTGTTTTTT. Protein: CASSRPGPRLLKLFF.

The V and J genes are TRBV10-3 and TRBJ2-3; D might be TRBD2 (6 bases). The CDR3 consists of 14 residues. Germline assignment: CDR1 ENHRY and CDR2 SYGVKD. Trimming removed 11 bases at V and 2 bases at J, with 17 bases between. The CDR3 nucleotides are TGTGCCTCACAGAGGACTACCGACACAGATACGCAGTATTTT. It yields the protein CASQRTTDTDTQYF.

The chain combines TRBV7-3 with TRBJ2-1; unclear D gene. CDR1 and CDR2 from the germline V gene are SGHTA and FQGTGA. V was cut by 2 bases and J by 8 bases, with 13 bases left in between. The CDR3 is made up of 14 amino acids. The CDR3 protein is CASSLVPRADEQFF. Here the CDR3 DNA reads TGTGCCAGCAGCTTAGTTCCCCGGGCGGATGAGCAGTTCTTC.

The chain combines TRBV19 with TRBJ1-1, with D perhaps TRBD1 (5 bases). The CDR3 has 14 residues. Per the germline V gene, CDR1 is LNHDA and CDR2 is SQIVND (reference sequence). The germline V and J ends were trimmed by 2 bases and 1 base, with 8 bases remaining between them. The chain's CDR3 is CASSIRGPNTEAFF. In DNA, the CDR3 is TGTGCCAGTAGTATAAGGGGCCCGAACACTGAAGCTTTCTTT.

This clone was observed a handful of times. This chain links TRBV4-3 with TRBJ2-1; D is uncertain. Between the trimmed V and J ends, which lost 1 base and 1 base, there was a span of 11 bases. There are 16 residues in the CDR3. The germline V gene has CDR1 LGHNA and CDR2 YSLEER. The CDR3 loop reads CASSQVEWRSYNEQFF. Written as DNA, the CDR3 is TGCGCCAGCAGCCAAGTTGAATGGCGGTCCTACAATGAGCAGTTCTTC.

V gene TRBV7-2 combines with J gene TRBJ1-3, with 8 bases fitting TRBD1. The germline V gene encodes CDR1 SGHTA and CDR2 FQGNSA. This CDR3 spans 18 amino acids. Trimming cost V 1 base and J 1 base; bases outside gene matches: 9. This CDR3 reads CASSLGGTGRGSGNTIYF. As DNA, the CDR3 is TGTGCCAGCAGCTTAGGGGGGACAGGAAGGGGATCTGGAAACACCATATATTTT.

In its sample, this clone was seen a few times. CDR3 sequence reads: CSVVQGTSNSPLHF. CDR3 DNA sequence: TGCAGCGTCGTACAGGGTACGTCCAATTCACCCCTCCACTTT. This chain joins TRBV29-1 and TRBJ1-6; D is perhaps TRBD1 (6 bases). V was cut by 6 bases and J by 7 bases, with 16 bases left in between. This CDR3 has 14 residues. Germline V lookup: CDR1 SQVTM, CDR2 ANQGSEA.

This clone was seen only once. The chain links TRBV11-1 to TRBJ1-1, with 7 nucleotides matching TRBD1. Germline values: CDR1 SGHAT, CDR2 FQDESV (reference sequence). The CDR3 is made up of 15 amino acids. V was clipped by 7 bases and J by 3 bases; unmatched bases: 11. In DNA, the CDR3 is TGTGCCAGCAACAGGGGCCAGGGGTGGGACACTGAAGCTTTCTTT. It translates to CASNRGQGWDTEAFF.

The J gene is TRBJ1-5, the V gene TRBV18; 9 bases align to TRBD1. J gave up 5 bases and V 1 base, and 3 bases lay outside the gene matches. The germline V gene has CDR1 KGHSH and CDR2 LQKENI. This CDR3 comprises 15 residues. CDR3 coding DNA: TGTGCCAGCTCACCACGGACAGGGGAGGATCAGCCCCAGCATTTT. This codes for CASSPRTGEDQPQHF. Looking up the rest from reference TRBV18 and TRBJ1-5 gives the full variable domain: NAGVMQNPRHLVRRRGQEARLRCSPMKGHSHVYWYRQLPEEGLKFMVYLQKENIIDESGMPKERFSAEFPKEGPSILRIQQVVRGDSAAYFCASSPRTGEDQPQHFGDGTRLSIL.

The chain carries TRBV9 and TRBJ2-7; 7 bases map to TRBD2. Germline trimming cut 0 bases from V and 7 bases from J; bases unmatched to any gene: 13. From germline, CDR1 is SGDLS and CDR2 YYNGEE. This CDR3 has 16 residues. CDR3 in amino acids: CASSVAPSGRTGEQYF. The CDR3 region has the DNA TGTGCCAGCAGCGTAGCTCCTAGCGGCCGGACTGGGGAGCAGTACTTC.

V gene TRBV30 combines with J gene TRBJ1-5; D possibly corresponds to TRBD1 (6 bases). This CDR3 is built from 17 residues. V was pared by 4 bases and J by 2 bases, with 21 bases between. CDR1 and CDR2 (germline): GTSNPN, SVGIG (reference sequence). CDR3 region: CAWTGARPHWGNQPQHF. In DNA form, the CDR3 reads TGTGCCTGGACAGGGGCTCGACCTCATTGGGGCAATCAGCCCCAGCATTTT.

CDR3 region: CAWRPGGTGNTIYF. The CDR3 nucleotides read TGTGCCTGGAGACCCGGAGGTACGGGAAACACCATATATTTT. This chain uses TRBV30 with TRBJ1-3, with D unresolved. There are 14 residues in the CDR3. The ends were cut back, 3 bases at V and 4 bases at J, with 13 bases in the middle. Per the germline V gene, CDR1 is GTSNPN and CDR2 is SVGIG (reference sequence). The whole variable domain, filled in from reference TRBV30 and TRBJ1-3, reads SQTIHQWPATLVQPVGSPLSLECTVEGTSNPNLYWYRQAAGRGLQLLFYSVGIGQISSEVPQNLSASRPQDRQFILSSKKLLLSDSGFYLCAWRPGGTGNTIYFGEGSWLTVV.

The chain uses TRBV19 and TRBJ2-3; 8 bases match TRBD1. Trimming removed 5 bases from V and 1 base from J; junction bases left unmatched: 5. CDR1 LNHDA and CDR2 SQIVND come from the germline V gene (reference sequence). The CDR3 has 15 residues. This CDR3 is CASSDRGSGTDTQYF. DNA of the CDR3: TGTGCCAGTAGTGACAGGGGTTCGGGCACAGATACGCAGTATTTT.

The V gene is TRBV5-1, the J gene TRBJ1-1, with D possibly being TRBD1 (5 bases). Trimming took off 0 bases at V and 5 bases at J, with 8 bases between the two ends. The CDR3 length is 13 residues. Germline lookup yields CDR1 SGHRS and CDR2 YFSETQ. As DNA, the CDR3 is TGCGCCAGCAGCTTGGCTCAGGGTACTGAAGCTTTCTTT. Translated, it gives CASSLAQGTEAFF.

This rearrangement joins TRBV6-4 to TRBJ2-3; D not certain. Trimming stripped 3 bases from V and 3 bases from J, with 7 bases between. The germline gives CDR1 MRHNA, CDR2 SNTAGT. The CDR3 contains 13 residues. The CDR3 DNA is TGTGCCAGCAGTGAAGGGAATACAGATACGCAGTATTTT. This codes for CASSEGNTDTQYF.